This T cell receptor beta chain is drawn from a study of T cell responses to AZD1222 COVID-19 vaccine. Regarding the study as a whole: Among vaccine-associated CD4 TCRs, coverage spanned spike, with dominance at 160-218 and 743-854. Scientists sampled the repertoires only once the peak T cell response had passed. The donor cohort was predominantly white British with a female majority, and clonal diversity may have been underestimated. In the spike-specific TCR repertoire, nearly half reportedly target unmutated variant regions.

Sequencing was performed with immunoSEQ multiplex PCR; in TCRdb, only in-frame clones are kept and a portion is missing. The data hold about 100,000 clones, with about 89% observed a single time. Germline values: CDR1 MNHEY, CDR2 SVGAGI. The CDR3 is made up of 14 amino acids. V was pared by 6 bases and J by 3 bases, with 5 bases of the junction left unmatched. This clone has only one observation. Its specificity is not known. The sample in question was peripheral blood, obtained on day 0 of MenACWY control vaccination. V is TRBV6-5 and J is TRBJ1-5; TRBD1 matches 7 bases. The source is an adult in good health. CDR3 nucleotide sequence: TGTGCCAGCAGCGAGGGGACAGACAATCAGCCCCAGCATTTT. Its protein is CASSEGTDNQPQHF.